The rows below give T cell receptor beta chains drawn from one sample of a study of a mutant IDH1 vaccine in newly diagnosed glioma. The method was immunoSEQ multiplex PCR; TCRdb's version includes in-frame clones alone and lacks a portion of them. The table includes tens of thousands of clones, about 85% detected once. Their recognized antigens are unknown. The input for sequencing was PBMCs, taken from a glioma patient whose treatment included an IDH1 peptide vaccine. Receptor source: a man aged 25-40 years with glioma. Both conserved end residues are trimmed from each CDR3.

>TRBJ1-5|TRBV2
ASSAFQQGGNQPQH
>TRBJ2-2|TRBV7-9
ANGPTGNTGELF
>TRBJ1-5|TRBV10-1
ASSDGTGVQPQH
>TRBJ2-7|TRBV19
ASSKYRDRGYEQY
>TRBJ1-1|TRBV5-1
ASSSPDRPAF
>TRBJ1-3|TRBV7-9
ASSSDRDPSGNTIY
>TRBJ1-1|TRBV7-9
ASSLGYTNTEAF
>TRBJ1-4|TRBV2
ASSDTGGYEKLF
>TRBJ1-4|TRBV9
ASSPRRSLNEKLF
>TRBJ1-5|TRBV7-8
ASSEGQGGNQPQH
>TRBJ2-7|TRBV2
ASIKAGKTYEQY
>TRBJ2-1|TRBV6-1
ASSENAGPNEQF
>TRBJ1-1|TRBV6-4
ASSDSRDNKAF
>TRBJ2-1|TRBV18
ASSPQAANYNEQF
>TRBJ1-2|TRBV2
ASSPAGHYGYT
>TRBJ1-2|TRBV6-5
ASSPTGRAQGGYT
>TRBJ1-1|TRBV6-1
ASSELGGTNTEAF
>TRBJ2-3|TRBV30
AWSLSGVADTQY
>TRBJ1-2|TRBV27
ASSLSGQNSGGYT
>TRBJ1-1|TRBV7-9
ASSPGLMNTEAF
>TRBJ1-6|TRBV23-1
ASMRYNSPLH
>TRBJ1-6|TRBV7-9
ASSVERYSPLH
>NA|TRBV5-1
ASSLATGYEQY
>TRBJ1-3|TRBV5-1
ASSLAGTETGNTIY
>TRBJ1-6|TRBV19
ASTAAYNSPLH
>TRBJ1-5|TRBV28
ASSFEGNSNQPQH
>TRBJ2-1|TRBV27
ASSLLVGVGDDEQF
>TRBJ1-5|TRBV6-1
ASSEEAGTGNQPQH
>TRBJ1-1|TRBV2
ASRKTVMNTEAF
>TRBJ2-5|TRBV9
ASSFTGTSGPLGTQY
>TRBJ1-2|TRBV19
ASSIDARMGYGYT
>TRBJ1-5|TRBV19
ASSIDPSLEGGTQPQH
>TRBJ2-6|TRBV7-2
ASSLATGSGANVLT
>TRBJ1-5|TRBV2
ASSLRTLSNQPQH
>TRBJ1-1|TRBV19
ASSIGYTEAF
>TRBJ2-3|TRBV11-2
ASSLGRVMDRGADTQY
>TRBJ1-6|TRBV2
ASSESSYNSPLH
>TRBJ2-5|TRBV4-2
ASSRRDRGLGETQY
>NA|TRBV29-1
SVEFDSGLPAYEQY
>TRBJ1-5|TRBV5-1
ASSLGANQPQH